What follows is one TCR beta chain and its context. Its antigen is unidentified. The germline V and J ends were trimmed by 8 bases and 4 bases, with 20 bases remaining between them. CDR1 and CDR2 from the germline V gene are SGHTA and FQGTGA. The CDR3 runs to 15 residues. This entry comes from a study of cytomegalovirus exposure and HLA in healthy donors. Study-level background: A prior analysis found 95 million to 140 million unique TCR beta sequences from approximately 190 million T cells. Study outcomes and limitations: TCR beta V- and J-gene trimming, according to a later analysis, was linked to a missense DCLRE1C variant.

This PCR relied on a set of 60 Vbeta primers and 13 Jbeta primers. Profiling relied on immunoSEQ multiplex PCR, and the TCRdb table lists in-frame clones only, not all of them. The sample lists about 100,000 clones; 75% to 85% were seen once. The chain recombines TRBV7-3 with TRBJ2-5; D might be TRBD2 (7 bases). The sample consisted of PBMCs. The TCR comes from a young woman in good health and CMV-seronegative. CDR3 bases: TGTGCCAGCTCCCTAGGGGGGGGAGGGGTAGAGACCCAGTACTTC. Its translation: CASSLGGGGVETQYF. Combining the CDR3 with reference TRBV7-3 and TRBJ2-5 gives the whole variable domain GAGVSQTPSNKVTEKGKYVELRCDPISGHTALYWYRQSLGQGPEFLIYFQGTGAADDSGLPNDRFFAVRPEGSVSTLKIQRTERGDSAVYLCASSLGGGGVETQYFGPGTRLLVL.